This T cell receptor (beta chain) stems from a study of cytomegalovirus exposure and HLA in healthy donors. Whole-study results and caveats: After further analysis at a later stage, under 20,000 TCR beta sequences were associated with HLA alleles at 0.05 false discovery rate.

The CDR3 sequence is 14 residues long. CDR1 SGHRS and CDR2 YFSETQ come from the germline V gene. V was trimmed by 7 bases and J by 6 bases, leaving 18 bases between them. As for this clone: The antigen is undetermined.

Vbeta (60) and Jbeta (13) primers were used in the PCR. Profiled with immunoSEQ multiplex PCR; TCRdb holds only in-frame clones, not every one. The table shows 85,000 to 90,000 clones, with about 75% occurring only once. This receptor was taken from a man aged 25 to 40 in good health and CMV-seropositive. Sequencing was carried out using PBMCs. The chain recombines TRBV5-1 with TRBJ2-3, with D possibly matching TRBD1 (5 bases). DNA for the CDR3: TGCGCCAGCTCATTCGTCATAGGGGCCGATACGCAGTATTTT. Its translation is CASSFVIGADTQYF.